This entry concerns a single TCR beta chain. What this receptor recognizes is not known. Base qualities are not recorded, but no much larger clone differs from it by a single base. The sample belongs to a study of T cell responses to AZD1222 COVID-19 vaccine (dated by TCRdb to the early 2020s). In terms of the full investigation: TCR sequencing was performed for about 250 trial participants, of whom around 200 were given two doses of AZD1222 and 26 were given two doses of MenACWY control vaccine. Trial participants were enrolled into age subgroups of 18-55, 56-69 and 70-plus years, which contained about 150, 28 and 57 TCR-sequenced participants, respectively.

The CDR3 regions of human TCRbeta chains were subjected to immunosequencing. Under the source paper's analysis protocol: Repertoire TCRs were matched against a reference library of SARS-CoV-2-specific TCRs generated with the MIRA antigen-specificity platform. Breadth was defined as the fraction of unique TCRs that were SARS-CoV-2-associated. Depth was defined as the fraction of total T cells that were SARS-CoV-2-associated. Using the MIRA data, each spike-specific TCR was mapped to the spike region that the TCR reacts to and placed in a CD4 or CD8 class. Log10-transformed breadth and depth values were compared by one-way ANOVA with Sidak's multiple comparisons tests. Drawn from immuneACCESS, this table holds only the in-frame rearrangements with V and J called that TCRdb kept. Clones are partly lost; checked studies trace under half to an unresolved V gene and leave the rest unexplained. That table supplies the V and J calls and clone size; D and trimming were determined from the DNA. The sample yields 150,000 to 250,000 clones; about 94% were counted once. In total, the top ten clones hold roughly 0.99% of the sample.

The CDR3 runs 14 residues from the cysteine to the phenylalanine. Only the CDR3 DNA is retained, 42 bases long and in frame from the first base. Sequences SGHTA (CDR1) and FQGTGA (CDR2) are obtained from the germline V gene. V has 5 bases trimmed and J has 0 bases trimmed; junction bases matching no gene number 3. Taken with the paper, the label for time point translates to: about 28 days (+/-7) after the second vaccine dose. AZD1222 recipients whose second dose came at about 4 weeks and those whose second dose came at about 12 weeks were combined into one group, since spike-specific TCR depth and breadth did not differ between the two schedules. Vaccinee samples were obtained from the UK trials COV001 and COV002, which included a single-blind randomized controlled phase 2/3 trial of AZD1222 (ChAdOx1 nCoV-19) in healthy adults. For TCRbeta chain sequencing, PBMC samples from trial participants were taken at day 0 and at day 28 after the second dose.

Beyond this particular receptor, the publication reports: Conclusions about previously exposed vaccinees are limited, since just six or seven AZD1222 recipients were seropositive for SARS-CoV-2 at baseline. The whole spike protein was spanned by vaccine-associated CD4 TCRs, and dominant responses were seen in regions 160-218 and 743-854. After two AZD1222 doses, both the breadth and the depth of spike-specific TCRs were significantly higher than at day 0 and than in MenACWY recipients. Participants were mostly white British, with more females than males. The authors suggested clonal diversity may have been underestimated. Because no samples from the day 14 peak response were available, repertoires could be characterized only after the peak T cell response. In the small 56-69-year group, the increase in depth fell short of significance, most likely because of low power. Nearly half of unique spike-specific TCRs reportedly recognized epitopes outside regions mutated in the B.1.351 and B.1.1.7 variants.

This clonotype was obtained from an adult who received the AZD1222 COVID-19 vaccine. The V and J segments used are TRBV7-3 and TRBJ1-1, with 7 junctional bases fitting TRBD1. Sequenced material: peripheral blood, taken 28 days after the second AZD1222 dose. This receptor carries the CDR3 CASSPGQMNTEAFF. The DNA reads as follows: TGTGCCAGCAGCCCGGGACAGATGAACACTGAAGCTTTCTTT.